This T cell receptor (beta chain) originates from a study of cytomegalovirus exposure and HLA in healthy donors. The PCR made use of 60 Vbeta and 13 Jbeta primers. Some clones are missing from TCRdb's copy, which holds only in-frame ones; the method was immunoSEQ multiplex PCR. The sample gives over 100,000 clones, about 76% of which show up once; roughly an eighth is in the top ten. The receptor was derived from a woman aged 40-49 years in good health and CMV-seropositive. The material sequenced was PBMCs.

The CDR3 nucleotides are TGTGCCAGCCGTCTCCGGGATGAAAAACTGTTTTTT. It yields the protein CASRLRDEKLFF. This chain links TRBV2 with TRBJ1-4; unclear D gene. This CDR3 has 12 residues. V was trimmed by 8 bases and J by 6 bases, leaving 10 bases between them. Per germline, CDR1 SNHLY and CDR2 FYNNEI.